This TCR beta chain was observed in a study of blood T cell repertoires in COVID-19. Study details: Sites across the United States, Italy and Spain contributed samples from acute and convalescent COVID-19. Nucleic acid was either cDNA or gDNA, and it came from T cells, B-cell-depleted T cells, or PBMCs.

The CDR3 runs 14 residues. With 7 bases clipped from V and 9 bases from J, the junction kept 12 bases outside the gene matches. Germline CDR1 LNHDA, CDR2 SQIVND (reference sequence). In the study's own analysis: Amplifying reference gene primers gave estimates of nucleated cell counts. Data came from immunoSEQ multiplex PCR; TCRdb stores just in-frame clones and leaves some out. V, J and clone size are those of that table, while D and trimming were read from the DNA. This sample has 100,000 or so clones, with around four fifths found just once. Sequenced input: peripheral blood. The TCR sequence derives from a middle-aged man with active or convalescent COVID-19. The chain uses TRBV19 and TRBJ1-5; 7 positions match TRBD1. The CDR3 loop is CASTAEGALRPQHF. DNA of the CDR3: TGTGCCAGTACGGCAGAGGGGGCCTTGCGGCCCCAGCATTTT.